This paragraph reports one T cell receptor (beta chain). Its target is not known. PCR employed 60 Vbeta and 13 Jbeta primers. The repertoire was sequenced with immunoSEQ multiplex PCR; TCRdb's copy has only in-frame clones and lacks some. The data show about 180,000 clones, 80% seen once. The data originate from a study of cytomegalovirus exposure and HLA in healthy donors. Findings and caveats of the study: The investigators catalogued some 150 TCR beta chains as cytomegalovirus-associated. In an earlier analysis, about 87% or about 30%: the productive usage of most TCR beta V segments. Apparent HLA restriction characterized most CMV-associated TCR beta chains in a later analysis.

The J segment lost 0 bases and the V segment lost 3 bases, leaving 6 bases of the junction unmatched. There are 17 residues in the CDR3. The germline gives CDR1 SGDLS, CDR2 YYNGEE. Unrecorded immune exposure was likely among donors, who were nominally healthy when sampled. This TCR derives from a girl between 10 and 17 years old in good health and CMV-seropositive. The specimen sequenced was PBMCs. The chain uses TRBV9 and TRBJ1-3, with TRBD1 identical over 10 bases. This CDR3 reads CASSEGTGDPSGNTIYF. The CDR3 DNA sequence: TGTGCCAGCAGCGAGGGGACAGGGGACCCCTCTGGAAACACCATATATTTT.